These T cell receptor beta chains were read from a single sample in a study of T cells after yellow fever vaccination. TCRdb re-called the 5' RACE reads with MiXCR, one entry per CDR3 protein. The data contain some 320,000 distinct CDR3 sequences, 3.5% to 4.5% of them singletons. The source material was PBMCs, sampled 15 days after the yellow fever booster vaccination. The receptors here all came from a man aged 18 to 30 who received the YFV17D yellow fever vaccine. The CDR3 runs from the conserved cysteine through the conserved F or W. Each record gives: clone size, D gene, J gene, V gene, CDR3 protein, CDR3 DNA. D genes are given only for firm matches. Not every row has a clone size; where given, it reads once, few, many or a size class.

abundance: many; d_gene: TRBD1; j_gene: TRBJ2-5; v_gene: TRBV7-6; CDR3aa: CASSRGQGGGETQYF; CDR3nt: TGTGCCAGCAGCCGGGGACAGGGGGGGGGAGAGACCCAGTACTTC
abundance: NA; d_gene: NA; j_gene: TRBJ2-7; v_gene: TRBV4-1; CDR3aa: CASSQGRNVFEQYF; CDR3nt: TGCGCCAGCAGCCAAGGCAGGAATGTCTTCGAGCAGTACTTC
abundance: NA; d_gene: NA; j_gene: TRBJ2-1; v_gene: TRBV24-1; CDR3aa: CATSDSTRHEQFF; CDR3nt: TGTGCCACCAGTGACTCGACTAGGCATGAGCAGTTCTTC
abundance: many; d_gene: TRBD2; j_gene: TRBJ2-1; v_gene: TRBV7-9; CDR3aa: CASSLGAGNEQFF; CDR3nt: TGTGCCAGCAGCTTAGGAGCGGGGAATGAGCAGTTCTTC
abundance: few; d_gene: TRBD2; j_gene: TRBJ2-7; v_gene: TRBV12-3/TRBV12-4; CDR3aa: CASSILAGGLYEQYF; CDR3nt: TGTGCCAGCAGCATACTAGCGGGGGGACTCTACGAGCAGTACTTC
abundance: many; d_gene: NA; j_gene: TRBJ1-5; v_gene: TRBV6-2/TRBV6-3; CDR3aa: CASSRTRPLYSNQPQHF; CDR3nt: TGTGCCAGCAGTCGGACCCGGCCGCTATATAGCAATCAGCCCCAGCATTTT
abundance: few; d_gene: TRBD1; j_gene: TRBJ2-7; v_gene: TRBV15; CDR3aa: CATSRDNPGREGGLYEQYF; CDR3nt: TGTGCCACCAGCAGAGATAACCCGGGACGGGAAGGGGGCCTCTACGAGCAGTACTTC
abundance: many; d_gene: NA; j_gene: TRBJ2-7; v_gene: TRBV5-1; CDR3aa: CASSLAPNAYEQYF; CDR3nt: TGCGCCAGCAGCTTGGCTCCAAACGCCTACGAGCAGTACTTC
abundance: many; d_gene: NA; j_gene: TRBJ2-2; v_gene: TRBV9; CDR3aa: CASSVGGTAELFF; CDR3nt: TGTGCCAGCAGCGTAGGGGGGACCGCGGAGCTGTTTTTT
abundance: many; d_gene: TRBD2; j_gene: TRBJ2-3; v_gene: TRBV7-3; CDR3aa: CASSLYPSGGTDTQYF; CDR3nt: TGTGCCAGCAGCTTATACCCTAGCGGCGGCACAGATACGCAGTATTTT
abundance: NA; d_gene: NA; j_gene: TRBJ2-1; v_gene: TRBV7-7; CDR3aa: CASSLNEGYEQFF; CDR3nt: TGTGCCAGCAGCTTAAATGAGGGATATGAGCAGTTCTTC
abundance: many; d_gene: NA; j_gene: TRBJ1-2; v_gene: TRBV12-3/TRBV12-4; CDR3aa: CASSRAYGYTF; CDR3nt: TGTGCCAGCAGTAGAGCCTATGGCTACACCTTC
abundance: many; d_gene: NA; j_gene: TRBJ1-6; v_gene: TRBV2; CDR3aa: CASMGSYNSPLHF; CDR3nt: TGTGCCAGCATGGGCTCCTATAATTCACCCCTCCACTTT
abundance: NA; d_gene: NA; j_gene: TRBJ2-2; v_gene: TRBV14; CDR3aa: CASSQVTALGYTGELFF; CDR3nt: TGTGCCAGCAGCCAAGTTACCGCTCTGGGGTACACCGGGGAGCTGTTTTTT
abundance: many; d_gene: NA; j_gene: TRBJ2-5; v_gene: TRBV9; CDR3aa: CASSVQGGRETQYF; CDR3nt: TGTGCCAGCAGCGTACAGGGGGGTCGAGAGACCCAGTACTTC
abundance: many; d_gene: NA; j_gene: TRBJ1-5; v_gene: TRBV5-1; CDR3aa: CASSLSAGAVNQPQHF; CDR3nt: TGCGCCAGCAGCTTGTCGGCAGGGGCCGTCAATCAGCCCCAGCATTTT
abundance: many; d_gene: NA; j_gene: TRBJ2-5; v_gene: TRBV29-1; CDR3aa: CSGGEQETQYF; CDR3nt: TGCAGCGGAGGGGAGCAAGAGACCCAGTACTTC
abundance: many; d_gene: TRBD1; j_gene: TRBJ1-1; v_gene: TRBV7-6; CDR3aa: CASSLRGPTEAFF; CDR3nt: TGTGCCAGCAGCTTGAGGGGGCCCACTGAAGCTTTCTTT
abundance: NA; d_gene: NA; j_gene: TRBJ1-2; v_gene: TRBV5-1; CDR3aa: CASSVGPQSDGYTF; CDR3nt: TGCGCCAGCAGCGTGGGGCCCCAGAGTGATGGCTACACCTTC
abundance: NA; d_gene: NA; j_gene: TRBJ1-1; v_gene: TRBV12-3/TRBV12-4; CDR3aa: CASSRDRIQAFF; CDR3nt: TGTGCCAGCAGCCGTGACAGGATTCAAGCTTTCTTT
abundance: many; d_gene: TRBD2; j_gene: TRBJ2-1; v_gene: TRBV12-3/TRBV12-4; CDR3aa: CASRRGGDNNEQFF; CDR3nt: TGTGCCAGCAGGCGGGGGGGCGACAACAATGAGCAGTTCTTC
abundance: few; d_gene: NA; j_gene: TRBJ1-1; v_gene: TRBV4-1; CDR3aa: CASSQEEGDDTEAFF; CDR3nt: TGCGCCAGCAGCCAAGAGGAAGGGGATGACACTGAAGCTTTCTTT
abundance: NA; d_gene: NA; j_gene: TRBJ2-1; v_gene: TRBV9; CDR3aa: CASSVGTRSYNEQFF; CDR3nt: TGTGCCAGCAGCGTAGGGACTCGTTCCTACAATGAGCAGTTCTTC
abundance: many; d_gene: NA; j_gene: TRBJ2-6; v_gene: TRBV9; CDR3aa: CASSVYQGLSGANVLTF; CDR3nt: TGTGCCAGCAGCGTGTATCAGGGTCTCTCTGGGGCCAACGTCCTGACTTTC
abundance: NA; d_gene: TRBD1; j_gene: TRBJ1-5; v_gene: TRBV12-5; CDR3aa: CASGSKGQGGLYSNQPQHF; CDR3nt: TGTGCTAGTGGTTCGAAGGGACAGGGAGGGCTTTATAGCAATCAGCCCCAGCATTTT
abundance: many; d_gene: TRBD2; j_gene: TRBJ2-5; v_gene: TRBV29-1; CDR3aa: CSVDSSGARGTQYF; CDR3nt: TGCAGCGTTGACTCAAGCGGGGCCCGTGGGACCCAGTACTTC
abundance: many; d_gene: NA; j_gene: TRBJ2-6; v_gene: TRBV5-1; CDR3aa: CASSFSGANVLTF; CDR3nt: TGCGCCAGCAGCTTCTCTGGGGCCAACGTCCTGACTTTC
abundance: many; d_gene: NA; j_gene: TRBJ2-1; v_gene: TRBV12-3/TRBV12-4; CDR3aa: CASSLAVVEQFF; CDR3nt: TGTGCCAGCAGTTTAGCGGTGGTTGAGCAGTTCTTC
abundance: NA; d_gene: NA; j_gene: TRBJ2-1; v_gene: TRBV12-3/TRBV12-4; CDR3aa: CASSPPPGHEQFF; CDR3nt: TGTGCCAGCAGCCCCCCGCCGGGCCATGAGCAGTTCTTC
abundance: few; d_gene: NA; j_gene: TRBJ1-1; v_gene: TRBV3-1; CDR3aa: CASSRRGAGTEAFF; CDR3nt: TGTGCCAGCAGCCGGCGGGGCGCTGGCACTGAAGCTTTCTTT
abundance: NA; d_gene: NA; j_gene: TRBJ2-5; v_gene: TRBV7-2; CDR3aa: CASKERPQETQYF; CDR3nt: TGTGCCAGCAAAGAGCGGCCTCAAGAGACCCAGTACTTC
abundance: few; d_gene: TRBD1; j_gene: TRBJ1-2; v_gene: TRBV6-6; CDR3aa: CASSGQGALGYTF; CDR3nt: TGTGCCAGCAGTGGACAGGGGGCTCTCGGCTACACCTTC
abundance: NA; d_gene: NA; j_gene: TRBJ2-5; v_gene: TRBV29-1; CDR3aa: CSVGVEQETQYF; CDR3nt: TGCAGCGTTGGGGTCGAACAAGAGACCCAGTACTTC
abundance: many; d_gene: NA; j_gene: TRBJ2-7; v_gene: TRBV5-1; CDR3aa: CASSLGRSLYEQYF; CDR3nt: TGCGCCAGCAGCTTGGGACGGAGCCTCTACGAGCAGTACTTC